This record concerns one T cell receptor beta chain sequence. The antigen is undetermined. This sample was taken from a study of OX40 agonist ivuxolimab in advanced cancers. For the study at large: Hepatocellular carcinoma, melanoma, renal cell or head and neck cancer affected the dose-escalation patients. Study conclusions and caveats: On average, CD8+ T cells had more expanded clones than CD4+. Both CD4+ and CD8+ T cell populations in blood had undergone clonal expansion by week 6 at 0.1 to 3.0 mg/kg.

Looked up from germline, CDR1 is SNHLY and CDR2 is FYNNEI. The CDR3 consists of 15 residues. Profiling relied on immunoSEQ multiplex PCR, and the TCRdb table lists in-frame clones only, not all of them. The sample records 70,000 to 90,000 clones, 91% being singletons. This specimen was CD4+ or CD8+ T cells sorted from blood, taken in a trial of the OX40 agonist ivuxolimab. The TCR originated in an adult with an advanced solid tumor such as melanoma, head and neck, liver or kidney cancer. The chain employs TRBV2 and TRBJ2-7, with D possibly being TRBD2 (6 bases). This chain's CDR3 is CASIESEEGRRGQYV. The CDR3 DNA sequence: TGTGCCAGCATTGAATCAGAGGAGGGTCGGCGGGGGCAGTACGTC.